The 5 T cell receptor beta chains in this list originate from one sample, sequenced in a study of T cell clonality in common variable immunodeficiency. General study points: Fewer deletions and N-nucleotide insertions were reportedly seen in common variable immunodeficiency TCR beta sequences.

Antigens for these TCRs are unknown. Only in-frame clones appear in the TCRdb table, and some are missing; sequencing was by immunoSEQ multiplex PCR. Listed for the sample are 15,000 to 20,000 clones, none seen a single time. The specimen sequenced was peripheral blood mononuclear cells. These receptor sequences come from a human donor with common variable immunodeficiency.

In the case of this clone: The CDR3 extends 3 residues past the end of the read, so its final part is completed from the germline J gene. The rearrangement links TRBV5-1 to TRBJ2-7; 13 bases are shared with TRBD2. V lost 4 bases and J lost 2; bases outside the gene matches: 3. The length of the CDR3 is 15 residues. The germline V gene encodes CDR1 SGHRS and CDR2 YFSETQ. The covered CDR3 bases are TGCGCCAGCAGCAAACTAGCGGGAGGGCCCTACGAG. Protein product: CASSKLAGGPYE. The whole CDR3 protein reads CASSKLAGGPYEQYF.

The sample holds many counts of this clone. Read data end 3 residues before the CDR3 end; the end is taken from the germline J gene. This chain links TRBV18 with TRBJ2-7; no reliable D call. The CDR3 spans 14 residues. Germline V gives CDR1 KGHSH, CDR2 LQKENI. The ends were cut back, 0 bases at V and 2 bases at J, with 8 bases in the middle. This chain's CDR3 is CASSPPSSPYEQYF. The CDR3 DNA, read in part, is TGTGCCAGCTCACCACCGTCAAGCCCCTACGAG.

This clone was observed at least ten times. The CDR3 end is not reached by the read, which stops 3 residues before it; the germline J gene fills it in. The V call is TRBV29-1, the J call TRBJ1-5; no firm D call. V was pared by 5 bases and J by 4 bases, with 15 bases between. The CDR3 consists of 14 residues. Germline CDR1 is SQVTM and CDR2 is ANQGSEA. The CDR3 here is CSVTVPGGNQPQHF. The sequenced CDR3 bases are TGCAGCGTTACGGTACCGGGCGGGAATCAGCCC. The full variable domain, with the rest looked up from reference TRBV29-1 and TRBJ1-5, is SAVISQKPSRDICQRGTSLTIQCQVDSQVTMMFWYRQQPGQSLTLIATANQGSEATYESGFVIDKFPISRPNLTFSTLTVSNMSPEDSSIYLCSVTVPGGNQPQHFGDGTRLSIL.

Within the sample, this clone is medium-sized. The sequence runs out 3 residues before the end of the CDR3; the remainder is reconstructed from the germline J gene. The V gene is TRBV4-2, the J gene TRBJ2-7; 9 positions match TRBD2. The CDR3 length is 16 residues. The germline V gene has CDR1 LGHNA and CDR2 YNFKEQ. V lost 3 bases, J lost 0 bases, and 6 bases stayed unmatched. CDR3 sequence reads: CASSQISGGLSYEQYF. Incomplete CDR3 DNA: TGTGCCAGCAGCCAGATTAGCGGGGGCCTCTCCTACGAG.

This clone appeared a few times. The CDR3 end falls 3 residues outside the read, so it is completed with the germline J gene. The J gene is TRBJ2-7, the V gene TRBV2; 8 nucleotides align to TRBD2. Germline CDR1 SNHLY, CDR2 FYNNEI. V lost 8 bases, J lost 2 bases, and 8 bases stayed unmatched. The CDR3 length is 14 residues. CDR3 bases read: TGTGCCAGCGCCGTCGGGGGGGGGCCCTACGAG. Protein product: CASAVGGGPYE. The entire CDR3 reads CASAVGGGPYEQYF.